Each of the 6 T cell receptor beta chains below was sequenced from the same sample in a study of CD8 T cells in Susac syndrome (dated by TCRdb to the late 2010s). The library was built by means of the immunoSEQ multiplex PCR assay. RNA was extracted using the RNeasy kit, and roughly 0.5 to 1 ug of the RNA was reverse transcribed with random hexamers. The raw public data were reprocessed by TCRdb itself: fastp quality trimming at Q25, MiXCR clonotype calling, in-frame beta chains only. Duplicate CDR3 protein sequences are folded into a single record with the most common DNA and genes. The sample table records around 170,000 distinct CDR3 sequences; roughly 94% of these occur just once. Of the sample, approximately 0.073% is held by the ten largest clones. The sequenced sample consisted of CD4+ T cells from PBMCs. Receptor source: a human donor in good health.

The chain is built from TRBV20-1 and TRBJ1-5; a possible D gene is TRBD1 (5 bases). Germline assignment: CDR1 DFQATT and CDR2 SNEGSKA (reference sequence). V was clipped by 2 bases and J by 4 bases, with 6 bases between them. The CDR3 length is 12 residues. The CDR3, as DNA: TGCAGTGCTAGATCAGGGAATCAGCCCCAGCATTTT. Its translation is CSARSGNQPQHF.

The V call is TRBV25-1, the J call TRBJ2-2; 8 bases line up with TRBD1. This CDR3 comprises 16 residues. With 5 bases clipped from V and 7 bases from J, the junction kept 12 bases outside the gene matches. Germline CDR1 is MGHDK and CDR2 is SYGVNS. Here the CDR3 reads CASSSSRQGAGGELFF. CDR3 in DNA: TGTGCCAGCAGTTCATCACGCCAGGGGGCCGGCGGGGAGCTGTTTTTT.

This chain connects TRBV12-3 or TRBV12-4 to TRBJ2-7, with TRBD2 matching over 11 bases. The CDR3 length is 14 residues. V dropped 7 bases and J dropped 7; count of bases not matched to a gene: 9. This CDR3 is CASNLGTSGSEQYF. The CDR3, as DNA: TGTGCCAGCAACCTCGGGACTAGCGGATCGGAGCAGTACTTC.

V usage is TRBV7-8 and J usage is TRBJ2-6, with a weak D call TRBD1 (6 bases). The CDR3 spans 17 residues. Per germline, CDR1 SGHVS and CDR2 FQNEAQ. V was pared by 5 bases and J by 4 bases, with 18 bases between. CDR3 in DNA: TGTGCCAGCAGCACAACTTTTACAGGGAGAGGGGCCAACGTCCTGACTTTC. It is translated as CASSTTFTGRGANVLTF.

The chain uses TRBV2 and TRBJ1-5; no clear D. Deletions cut 5 bases from V and 4 bases from J, with 15 bases between. Germline CDR1 reads SNHLY; CDR2 reads FYNNEI. The CDR3 is 15 amino acids. CDR3 nucleotide sequence: TGTGCCAGCAGTCTGGACTTGCGGGTTAATCAGCCCCAGCATTTT. It yields the protein CASSLDLRVNQPQHF.

J is TRBJ1-4 and V is TRBV20-1; perhaps TRBD1 as D (5 bases). The CDR3 contains 13 residues. The V end lost 4 bases, the J end lost 1 base, and 7 bases lay between the germline ends. CDR1 and CDR2 from the germline V gene are DFQATT and SNEGSKA (reference sequence). The CDR3 reads CSANRRTNEKLFF. The CDR3 region has the DNA TGCAGTGCTAACAGGCGAACTAATGAAAAACTGTTTTTT.